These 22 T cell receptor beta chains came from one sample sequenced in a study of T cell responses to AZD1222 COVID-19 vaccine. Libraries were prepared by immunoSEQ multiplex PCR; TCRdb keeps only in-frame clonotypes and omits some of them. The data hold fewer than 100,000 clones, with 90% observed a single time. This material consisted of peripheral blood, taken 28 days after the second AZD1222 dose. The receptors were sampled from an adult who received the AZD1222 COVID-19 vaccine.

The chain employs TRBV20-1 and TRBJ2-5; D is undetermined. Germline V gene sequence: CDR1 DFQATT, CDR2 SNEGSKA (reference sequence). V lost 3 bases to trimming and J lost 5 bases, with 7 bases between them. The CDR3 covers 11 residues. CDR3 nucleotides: TGCAGTGCTAGCCCCCGGGAGACCCAGTACTTC. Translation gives CSASPRETQYF.

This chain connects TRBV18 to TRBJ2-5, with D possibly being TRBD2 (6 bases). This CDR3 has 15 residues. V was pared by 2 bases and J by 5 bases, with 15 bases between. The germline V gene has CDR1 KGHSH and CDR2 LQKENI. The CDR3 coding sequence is TGTGCCAGCTCACCAGGGCGGGGCCAGGAGGAGACCCAGTACTTC. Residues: CASSPGRGQEETQYF.

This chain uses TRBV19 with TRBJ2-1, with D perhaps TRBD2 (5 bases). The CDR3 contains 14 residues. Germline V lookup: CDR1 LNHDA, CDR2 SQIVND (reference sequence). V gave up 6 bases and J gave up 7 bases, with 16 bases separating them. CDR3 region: CASRSLGVSNEQFF. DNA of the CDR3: TGTGCCAGTAGATCCCTCGGGGTGAGTAATGAGCAGTTCTTC.

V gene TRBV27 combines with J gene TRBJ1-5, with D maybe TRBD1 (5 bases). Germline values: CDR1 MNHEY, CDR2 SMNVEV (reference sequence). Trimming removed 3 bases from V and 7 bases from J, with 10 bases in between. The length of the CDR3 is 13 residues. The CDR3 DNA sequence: TGTGCCAGCAGTTTCGGGGGGGGACAGCCCCAGCATTTT. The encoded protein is CASSFGGGQPQHF.

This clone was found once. For the CDR3, the DNA is TGCGCCAGCAGCTTGGAGTACGAGCAGTACTTC. Residues: CASSLEYEQYF. This chain connects TRBV5-1 to TRBJ2-7; no definite D call. The V gene lost 0 bases and the J gene lost 4 bases, with 2 bases spanning the gap. Germline CDR1 and CDR2: SGHRS and YFSETQ. This CDR3 spans 11 amino acids. Full variable domain (rest looked up from reference TRBV5-1 and TRBJ2-7): KAGVTQTPRYLIKTRGQQVTLSCSPISGHRSVSWYQQTPGQGLQFLFEYFSETQRNKGNFPGRFSGRQFSNSRSEMNVSTLELGDSALYLCASSLEYEQYFGPGTRLTVT.

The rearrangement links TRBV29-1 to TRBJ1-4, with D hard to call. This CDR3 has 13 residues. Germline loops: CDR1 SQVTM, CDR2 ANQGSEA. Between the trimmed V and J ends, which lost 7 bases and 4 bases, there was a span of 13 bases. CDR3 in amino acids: CSARTQLNEKLFF. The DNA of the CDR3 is TGCAGCGCCAGGACCCAGCTTAATGAAAAACTGTTTTTT.

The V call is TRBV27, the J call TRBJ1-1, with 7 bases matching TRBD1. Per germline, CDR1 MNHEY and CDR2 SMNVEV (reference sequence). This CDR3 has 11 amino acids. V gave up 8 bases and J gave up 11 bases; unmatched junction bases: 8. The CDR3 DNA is TGTGCCAGCGGGACAGCCGGAGCGGCTTTCTTT. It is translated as CASGTAGAAFF.

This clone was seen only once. The CDR3 nucleotides read TGTGCCAGCAGTGACCCAGGGAACGGGGCCAACGTCCTGACTTTC. Protein product: CASSDPGNGANVLTF. The chain joins TRBV2 to TRBJ2-6, with D perhaps matching TRBD1 (5 bases). Trimming cost V 3 bases and J 4 bases, with 10 bases left between them. Germline assignment: CDR1 SNHLY and CDR2 FYNNEI. The CDR3 totals 15 residues.

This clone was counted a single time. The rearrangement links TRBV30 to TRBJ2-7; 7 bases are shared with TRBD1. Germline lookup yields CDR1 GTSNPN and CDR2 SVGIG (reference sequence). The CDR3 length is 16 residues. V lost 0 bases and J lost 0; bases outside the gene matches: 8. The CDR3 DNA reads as TGTGCCTGGAGTGTTCTCTTGACAGGGCCCTCCTACGAGCAGTACTTC. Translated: CAWSVLLTGPSYEQYF. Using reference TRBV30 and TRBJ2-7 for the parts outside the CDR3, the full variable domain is SQTIHQWPATLVQPVGSPLSLECTVEGTSNPNLYWYRQAAGRGLQLLFYSVGIGQISSEVPQNLSASRPQDRQFILSSKKLLLSDSGFYLCAWSVLLTGPSYEQYFGPGTRLTVT.

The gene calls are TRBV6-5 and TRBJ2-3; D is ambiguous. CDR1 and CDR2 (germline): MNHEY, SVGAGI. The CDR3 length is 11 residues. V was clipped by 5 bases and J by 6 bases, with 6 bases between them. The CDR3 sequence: CASSLRDTQYF. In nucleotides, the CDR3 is TGTGCCAGCAGTCTAAGGGATACGCAGTATTTT.

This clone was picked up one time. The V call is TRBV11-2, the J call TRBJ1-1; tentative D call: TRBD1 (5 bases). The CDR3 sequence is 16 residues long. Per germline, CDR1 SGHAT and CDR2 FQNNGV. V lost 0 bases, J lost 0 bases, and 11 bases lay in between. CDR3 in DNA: TGTGCCAGCAGCTTAGACCCCGGGACGGTGAACACTGAAGCTTTCTTT. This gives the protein CASSLDPGTVNTEAFF.

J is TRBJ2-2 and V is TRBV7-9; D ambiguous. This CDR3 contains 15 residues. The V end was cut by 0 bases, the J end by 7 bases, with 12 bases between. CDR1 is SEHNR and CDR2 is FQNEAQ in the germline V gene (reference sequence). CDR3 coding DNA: TGTGCCAGCAGCTTAGCGCGGTTCGGGCTCGGGGAGCTGTTTTTT. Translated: CASSLARFGLGELFF. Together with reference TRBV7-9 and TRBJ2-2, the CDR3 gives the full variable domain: DTGVSQNPRHKITKRGQNVTFRCDPISEHNRLYWYRQTLGQGPEFLTYFQNEAQLEKSRLLSDRFSAERPKGSFSTLEIQRTEQGDSAMYLCASSLARFGLGELFFGEGSRLTVL.

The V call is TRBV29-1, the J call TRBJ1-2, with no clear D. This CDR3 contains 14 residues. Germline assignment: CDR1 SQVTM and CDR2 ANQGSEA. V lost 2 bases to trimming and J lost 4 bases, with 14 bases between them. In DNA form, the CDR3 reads TGCAGCGTTGAACTCCAGCTACGGGCCTATGGCTACACCTTC. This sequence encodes CSVELQLRAYGYTF.

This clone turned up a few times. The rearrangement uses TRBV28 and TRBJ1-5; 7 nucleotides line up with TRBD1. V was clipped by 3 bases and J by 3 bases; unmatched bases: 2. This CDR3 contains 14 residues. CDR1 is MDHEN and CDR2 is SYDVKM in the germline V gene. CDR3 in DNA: TGTGCCAGCAGTTTGGGACAGTACAATCAGCCCCAGCATTTT. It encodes CASSLGQYNQPQHF.

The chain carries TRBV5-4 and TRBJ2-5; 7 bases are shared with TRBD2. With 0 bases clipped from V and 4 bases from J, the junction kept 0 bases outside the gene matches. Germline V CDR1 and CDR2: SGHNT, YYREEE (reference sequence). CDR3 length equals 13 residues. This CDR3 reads CASSLGGGETQYF. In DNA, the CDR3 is TGTGCCAGCAGCTTGGGGGGGGGAGAGACCCAGTACTTC.

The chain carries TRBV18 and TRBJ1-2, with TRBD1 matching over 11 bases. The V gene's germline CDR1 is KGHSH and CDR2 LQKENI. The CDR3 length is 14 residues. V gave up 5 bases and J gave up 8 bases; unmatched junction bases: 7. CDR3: CASSFGQGALGYTF. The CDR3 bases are TGTGCCAGCTCATTCGGACAGGGGGCCTTAGGCTACACCTTC. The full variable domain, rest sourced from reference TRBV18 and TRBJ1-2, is NAGVMQNPRHLVRRRGQEARLRCSPMKGHSHVYWYRQLPEEGLKFMVYLQKENIIDESGMPKERFSAEFPKEGPSILRIQQVVRGDSAAYFCASSFGQGALGYTFGSGTRLTVV.

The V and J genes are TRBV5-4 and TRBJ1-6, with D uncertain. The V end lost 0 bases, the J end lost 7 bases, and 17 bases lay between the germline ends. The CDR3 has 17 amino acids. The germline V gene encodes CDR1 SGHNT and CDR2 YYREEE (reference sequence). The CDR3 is CASSLVSGGQINSPLHF. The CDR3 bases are TGTGCCAGCAGCTTGGTTTCGGGTGGGCAAATAAATTCACCCCTCCACTTT.

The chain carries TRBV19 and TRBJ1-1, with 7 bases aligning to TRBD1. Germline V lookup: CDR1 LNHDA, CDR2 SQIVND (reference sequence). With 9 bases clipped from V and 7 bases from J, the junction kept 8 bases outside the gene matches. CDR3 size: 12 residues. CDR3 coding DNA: TGTGCCAGCACCGGACAGGCCAATGAAGCTTTCTTT. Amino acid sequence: CASTGQANEAFF. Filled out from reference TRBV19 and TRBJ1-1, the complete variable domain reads DGGITQSPKYLFRKEGQNVTLSCEQNLNHDAMYWYRQDPGQGLRLIYYSQIVNDFQKGDIAEGYSVSREKKESFPLTVTSAQKNPTAFYLCASTGQANEAFFGQGTRLTVV.

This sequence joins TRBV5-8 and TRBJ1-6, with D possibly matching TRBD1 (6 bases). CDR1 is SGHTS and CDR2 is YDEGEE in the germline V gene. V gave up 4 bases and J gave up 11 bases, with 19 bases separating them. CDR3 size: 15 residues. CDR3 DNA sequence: TGTGCCAGCAGCCCCCGAGGGGGGTCGGGCCCACCCCTCCACTTT. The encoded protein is CASSPRGGSGPPLHF.

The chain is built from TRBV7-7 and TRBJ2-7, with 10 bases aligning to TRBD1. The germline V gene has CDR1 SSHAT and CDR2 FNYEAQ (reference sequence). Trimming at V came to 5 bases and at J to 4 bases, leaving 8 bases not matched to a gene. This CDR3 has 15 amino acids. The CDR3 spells CASSAGTGDSYEQYF. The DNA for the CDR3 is TGTGCCAGCAGCGCGGGGACAGGGGATAGTTACGAGCAGTACTTC.

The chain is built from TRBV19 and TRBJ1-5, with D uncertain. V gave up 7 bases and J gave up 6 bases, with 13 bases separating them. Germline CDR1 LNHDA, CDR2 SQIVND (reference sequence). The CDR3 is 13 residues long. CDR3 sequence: CASKEGSGQPQHF. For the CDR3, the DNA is TGTGCCAGTAAGGAGGGCTCCGGTCAGCCCCAGCATTTT.

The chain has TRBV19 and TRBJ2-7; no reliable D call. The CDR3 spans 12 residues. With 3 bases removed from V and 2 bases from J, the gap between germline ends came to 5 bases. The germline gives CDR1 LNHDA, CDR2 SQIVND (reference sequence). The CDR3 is CASSMGPYEQYF. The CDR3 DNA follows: TGTGCCAGTAGTATGGGCCCCTACGAGCAGTACTTC.